The 4 T cell receptor beta chains below come from one sample, sequenced in a study of CD8 T cells in Susac syndrome. After extraction with the RNeasy kit, about 0.5 to 1 ug of the RNA was reverse transcribed using random hexamers. TCRdb fed the immunoSEQ multiplex PCR reads into MiXCR, producing one record per CDR3 protein. The sample has 150,000 to 160,000 distinct CDR3 sequences; around 96% are singletons. The specimen sequenced was CD4+ T cells from PBMCs. The receptors derive from a human donor with Susac syndrome.

The chain links TRBV12-3 or TRBV12-4 to TRBJ1-2; weak D call: TRBD1 (6 bases). The V gene lost 3 bases and the J gene lost 6 bases, with 11 bases spanning the gap. The CDR3 runs 13 residues. The CDR3 is CASSFTQGHGYTF. As DNA, the CDR3 is TGTGCCAGCAGTTTTACACAGGGCCATGGCTACACCTTC.

This clonotype was detected a few times. This rearrangement joins TRBV12-3 or TRBV12-4 to TRBJ2-5; 12 positions match TRBD2. This CDR3 contains 15 residues. V trimming: 6 bases; J trimming: 7 bases; junction bases outside the gene matches: 9. The CDR3 spells CASRRSSGGAGTQYF. As DNA, the CDR3 is TGTGCCAGCAGACGATCTAGCGGGGGGGCCGGGACCCAGTACTTC.

The V call is TRBV29-1, the J call TRBJ2-1; 8 bases map to TRBD2. V trimming: 4 bases; J trimming: 6 bases; junction bases outside the gene matches: 8. Germline V gene lookup returns CDR1 SQVTM and CDR2 ANQGSEA. This CDR3 region has 14 residues. Here the CDR3 reads CSVAPPGLVNEQFF. Written as DNA, the CDR3 is TGCAGCGTTGCACCACCGGGACTAGTCAATGAGCAGTTCTTC.

The chain couples TRBV20-1 to TRBJ1-5, with D possibly being TRBD1 (6 bases). Looked up from germline, CDR1 is DFQATT and CDR2 is SNEGSKA (reference sequence). This CDR3 contains 16 residues. V was cut by 3 bases and J by 0 bases, with 15 bases left in between. The CDR3 region is CSASAGQPYSNQPQHF. In DNA form, the CDR3 reads TGCAGTGCTAGCGCTGGACAGCCATATAGCAATCAGCCCCAGCATTTT.